The 9 T cell receptor beta chains reported below all come from one sample, sequenced in a study of blood T cell repertoires in COVID-19. Generated by immunoSEQ multiplex PCR, the TCRdb table keeps only in-frame clones and is missing some. The top ten hold 6% to 8% of the sample, which has 190,000 or so clones, approximately 84% seen once. Sequencing was performed on peripheral blood. The receptors shown here come from a human donor with acute or convalescent COVID-19. The donor label of this sample is uncertain.

This chain links TRBV5-1 with TRBJ2-5; D gene ambiguous. V shed 3 bases and J shed 2 bases, with 2 bases lying between them. There are 11 residues in the CDR3. Germline V gives CDR1 SGHRS, CDR2 YFSETQ. CDR3 nucleotides: TGCGCCAGCAGCTCTCAAGAGACCCAGTACTTC. It codes for CASSSQETQYF.

The chain joins TRBV19 to TRBJ2-2; D is perhaps TRBD1 (7 bases). CDR1 and CDR2 (germline): LNHDA, SQIVND (reference sequence). Between the trimmed V and J ends, which lost 7 bases and 4 bases, there was a span of 10 bases. The CDR3 is 13 amino acids. CDR3 DNA sequence: TGTGCCAGTACAGGGGGAGGCACCGGGGAGCTGTTTTTT. Translation: CASTGGGTGELFF. The complete variable domain, with remaining parts taken from reference TRBV19 and TRBJ2-2, reads DGGITQSPKYLFRKEGQNVTLSCEQNLNHDAMYWYRQDPGQGLRLIYYSQIVNDFQKGDIAEGYSVSREKKESFPLTVTSAQKNPTAFYLCASTGGGTGELFFGEGSRLTVL.

The chain recombines TRBV5-1 with TRBJ2-1; the D gene is possibly TRBD1 (6 bases). From germline, CDR1 is SGHRS and CDR2 YFSETQ. V was clipped by 2 bases and J by 5 bases, with 8 bases between them. The CDR3 contains 13 residues. The CDR3 coding sequence is TGCGCCAGCAGCTTCGACAGGCACAATGAGCAGTTCTTC. It is translated as CASSFDRHNEQFF.

This clone appeared a few times. The rearrangement joins TRBV13 to TRBJ2-7; TRBD1 matches 11 bases. Trimming at V came to 5 bases and at J to 6 bases, leaving 3 bases not matched to a gene. This CDR3 is built from 13 residues. CDR1 is PRHDT, CDR2 FYEKMQ, per germline (reference sequence). Here the CDR3 DNA reads TGTGCCAGCAGCAGAGGGACAGGGGGCGAGCAGTACTTC. It encodes CASSRGTGGEQYF.

This clone has only one observation. The V and J genes are TRBV10-3 and TRBJ1-4; D gene uncertain. The length of the CDR3 is 15 residues. The ends were cut back, 7 bases at V and 3 bases at J, with 15 bases in the middle. Germline V CDR1 and CDR2: ENHRY, SYGVKD. The CDR3 DNA sequence: TGTGCCATCACTCGGGATATCACCCCTAATGAAAAACTGTTTTTT. Translating gives CAITRDITPNEKLFF.

The V gene is TRBV4-2, the J gene TRBJ2-4; 11 bases line up with TRBD1. V trimming: 1 base; J trimming: 0 bases; junction bases outside the gene matches: 14. Germline V gene data show CDR1 as LGHNA and CDR2 as YNFKEQ. CDR3 length equals 21 residues. Here the CDR3 reads CASSQVFGDRGKGVAKNIQYF. The CDR3 nucleotides are TGTGCCAGCAGCCAAGTCTTCGGGGACAGGGGGAAGGGTGTAGCCAAAAACATTCAGTACTTC.

The rearrangement links TRBV30 to TRBJ2-7; 9 bases fit TRBD2. The trim removed 4 bases at V and 3 bases at J, leaving 10 bases unmatched. This CDR3 is 15 amino acids long. The germline gives CDR1 GTSNPN, CDR2 SVGIG (reference sequence). CDR3 loop: CAWTYAGGLVYEQYF. In nucleotides, the CDR3 is TGTGCCTGGACTTATGCGGGAGGGCTCGTCTACGAGCAGTACTTC.

The rearrangement links TRBV2 to TRBJ1-4, with D unresolved. This CDR3 contains 12 residues. Germline V gene sequence: CDR1 SNHLY, CDR2 FYNNEI. Trimming took 6 bases from V and 4 from J, leaving 6 bases between them. The chain's CDR3 is CASRADNEKLFF. CDR3 DNA: TGTGCCAGCAGAGCCGATAATGAAAAACTGTTTTTT.

The chain is built from TRBV27 and TRBJ2-5, with D possibly TRBD2 on 5 matching bases. This CDR3 is built from 13 residues. Per the germline V gene, CDR1 is MNHEY and CDR2 is SMNVEV (reference sequence). Trimming stripped 4 bases from V and 2 bases from J, with 8 bases between. CDR3 in DNA: TGTGCCAGCAGTTGGGCGGGTCAAGAGACCCAGTACTTC. Translated: CASSWAGQETQYF.